The 2 T cell receptor beta chains reported below all come from one sample, sequenced in a study of blood T cell repertoires in COVID-19. TCRdb's copy holds only in-frame clones and misses some; the assay was immunoSEQ multiplex PCR. The table has about 17,000 clones, around 82% seen once. The sequenced material came from peripheral blood. The origin of the receptors is a man in his fifties or sixties with active or convalescent COVID-19.

A few counts support this clone. The CDR3 DNA is TGTGCCAGCAACGGGGGATCTGGAAACACCATATATTTT. Translation gives CASNGGSGNTIYF. This chain links TRBV12-3 or TRBV12-4 with TRBJ1-3; tentatively, D is TRBD1 (5 bases). This CDR3 is 13 amino acids long. V was cut by 7 bases and J by 1 base, with 8 bases left in between.

The chain is built from TRBV7-2 and TRBJ1-5; D gene unclear. This CDR3 comprises 13 residues. Germline CDR1 and CDR2: SGHTA and FQGNSA. Between the trimmed V and J ends, which lost 2 bases and 3 bases, there was a span of 5 bases. The CDR3 nucleotides read TGTGCCAGCAGCTTAAAGCACAATCAGCCCCAGCATTTT. It specifies CASSLKHNQPQHF.